This T cell receptor (beta chain) originates from a study of cytomegalovirus exposure and HLA in healthy donors. Findings of the study overall: Immune exposure was documented only through CMV serostatus. TCR beta sequences reportedly predicted the HLA-A and HLA-B alleles of most subjects accurately.

Comment on this clone: No antigen is known for it.

This CDR3 comprises 16 residues. Germline CDR1 LGHNA, CDR2 YNFKEQ. V gave up 0 bases and J gave up 6 bases, with 18 bases separating them. A multiplex PCR was run with 60 Vbeta primers and 13 Jbeta primers. Repertoires were generated with immunoSEQ multiplex PCR, while TCRdb's copy carries only in-frame clones and drops some. The top ten clones hold approximately 1.4% of a sample with some 180,000 clones, roughly a tenth of them seen once. This chain joins TRBV4-2 and TRBJ2-7; the D gene is possibly TRBD1 (5 bases). The clonotype comes from a woman aged 30 to 39 in good health and CMV-seropositive. Specimen: PBMCs. The CDR3 sequence: CASSQDSRAGIGEQYF. CDR3 DNA: TGTGCCAGCAGCCAAGATTCAAGGGCAGGGATCGGCGAGCAGTACTTC.